This T cell receptor (beta chain) emerged from a study of T cells in localized non-small cell lung cancer. Sequencing was performed with immunoSEQ multiplex PCR; in TCRdb, only in-frame clones are kept and a portion is missing. The sample contains some 2,400 clones, approximately 22% of which appear only once. Trimming cost V 1 base and J 4 bases, with 10 bases left between them. The CDR3 contains 14 residues. Germline V gene sequence: CDR1 MNHGY, CDR2 SAAAGT. V usage is TRBV6-8 and J usage is TRBJ1-1; D is uncertain. The receptor comes from a woman aged 40-75 years with stage I lung adenocarcinoma. Sample: lung tumor tissue, taken before any cancer treatment. CDR3: CASSYWQTSTEAFF. The DNA of the CDR3 is TGTGCCAGCAGTTACTGGCAGACTTCCACTGAAGCTTTCTTT.